This is a list of T cell receptor beta chains from one sample in a study of blood T cell repertoires in COVID-19. Generated by immunoSEQ multiplex PCR, the TCRdb table keeps only in-frame clones and is missing some. Here the sample spans tens of thousands of clones, 65% to 85% being singletons. The sequenced sample consisted of peripheral blood. The receptors were sampled from a human donor in a cohort sampled during active COVID-19. The CDR3 runs from the conserved cysteine through the conserved F or W. The D gene is left open where the match is weak. Rows give clone size only sometimes, using once, few, many, or a class for an expanded clone.

J gene | D gene | clone size | V gene | CDR3 DNA | CDR3 protein
TRBJ2-7 | - | - | TRBV19 | TGTGCCAGTAGTATCAGGGGAGAGTCCTACGAGCAGTACTTC | CASSIRGESYEQYF
TRBJ2-5 | TRBD2 | - | TRBV13 | TGTGCCAGCAGCTTCAGGCTAGCGGGGGGTGAGACCCAGTACTTC | CASSFRLAGGETQYF
TRBJ2-3 | TRBD2 | - | TRBV7-8 | TGTGCCAGCAGCTCGCGGGCGGGGGGGTTCACAGATACGCAGTATTTT | CASSSRAGGFTDTQYF
TRBJ2-1 | - | - | TRBV9 | TGTGCCAGCAGCGCGAGGGACATCGGTGGGGGTGAGCAGTTCTTC | CASSARDIGGGEQFF
TRBJ1-5 | TRBD1 | many | TRBV6-5 | TGTGCCAGCAGTTCGGGCGGGACAGGTAATCAGCCCCAGCATTTT | CASSSGGTGNQPQHF
TRBJ1-1 | - | - | TRBV29-1 | TGCAGCGTCGTGAGTTATGAAGCTTTCTTT | CSVVSYEAFF
TRBJ2-1 | TRBD2 | - | TRBV18 | TGTGCCAGCTCACCAATGAAACTAGCGGGGCGGAATGAGCAGTTCTTC | CASSPMKLAGRNEQFF
TRBJ2-1 | - | - | TRBV7-9 | TGTGCCAGCAGCCCGACAGGTGCTCTCCACACATGGCAGTTCTTC | CASSPTGALHTWQFF
TRBJ1-1 | - | - | TRBV24-1 | TGTGCCACCAGTGACTCCAGGGGAGTTACTGAAGCTTTCTTT | CATSDSRGVTEAFF
TRBJ2-7 | - | - | TRBV15 | TGTGCCACCAGCAGAGGCGGGACGGCCGCTGAAGAGCAGTACTTC | CATSRGGTAAEEQYF
TRBJ2-5 | - | - | TRBV12-3/TRBV12-4 | TGTGCCAGCAGTTTAGTCGGGGAGACCCAGTACTTC | CASSLVGETQYF
TRBJ2-1 | - | - | TRBV3-1/TRBV3-2 | TGTGCCAGCAGCCAAGCCCTTAACTCCTACAATGAGCAGTTCTTC | CASSQALNSYNEQFF
TRBJ2-3 | - | - | TRBV2 | TGTGCCAGCATTAAGGCGGGACAGAGGGCTACATTAGCGCAGTATTTT | CASIKAGQRATLAQYF
TRBJ2-1 | TRBD2 | - | TRBV11-3 | TGTGCCAGCAGCCAAGATCCCGTCGGGGGGGCCTCAGGGCAGTTCTTC | CASSQDPVGGASGQFF
TRBJ1-6 | - | few | TRBV28 | TGTGCCAGCAGTTTGGGGAGCTCCTATAATTCACCCCTCCACTTT | CASSLGSSYNSPLHF
TRBJ2-7 | - | - | TRBV12-3/TRBV12-4 | TGTGCCAGCAGTTTATTATACTACGAGCAGTACTTC | CASSLLYYEQYF
TRBJ2-3 | - | - | TRBV7-9 | TGTGCCAGCACGGGGCGGGGACTCACAGATACGCAGTATTTT | CASTGRGLTDTQYF
TRBJ2-2 | TRBD2 | - | TRBV24-1 | TGTGCCACCAGTGACGCGCCCGGGACTAGCGGGGGCGGGTCCACCGGGGAGCTGTTTTTT | CATSDAPGTSGGGSTGELFF
TRBJ1-1 | - | - | TRBV6-2/TRBV6-3 | TGTGCCAGCAGCCCTCACAGGGAAGCGAGCACTGAAGCTTTCTTT | CASSPHREASTEAFF
TRBJ2-7 | TRBD1 | - | TRBV6-5 | TGTGCCAGCAGTTCGCCCCGGGACAGTTCCTACGAGCAGTACTTC | CASSSPRDSSYEQYF
TRBJ1-1 | TRBD1 | - | TRBV5-1 | TGCGCCAGCAGTTTGACAGGGGGGAACACTGAAGCTTTCTTT | CASSLTGGNTEAFF
TRBJ1-5 | - | - | TRBV4-1 | TGCGCCAGCAGCCAACTAGGTAATCAGCCCCAGCATTTT | CASSQLGNQPQHF
TRBJ2-3 | TRBD2 | - | TRBV4-3 | TGCGCCAGCAGCCCCCAGCGGGGGGGATCAGATACGCAGTATTTT | CASSPQRGGSDTQYF
TRBJ1-2 | TRBD1 | - | TRBV7-9 | TGTGCCAGCAGCTCCGAGGGGGCTGGCTACACCTTC | CASSSEGAGYTF
TRBJ1-2 | TRBD1 | - | TRBV19 | TGTGCCAGTAGTTCCAGGGGACAGTCTAACTATGGCTACACCTTC | CASSSRGQSNYGYTF
TRBJ1-1 | TRBD1 | - | TRBV2 | TGTGCCAGTGGACAGGGTCTGAGGACTGAAGCTTTCTTT | CASGQGLRTEAFF
TRBJ2-1 | TRBD2 | - | TRBV10-3 | TGTGCCATCAGTGGGACTAGCTCCAATGAGCAGTTCTTC | CAISGTSSNEQFF
TRBJ1-5 | - | few | TRBV7-9 | TGTGCCAGCAGCTTAGATCAAGGGAGGTCGCAGCCCCAGCATTTT | CASSLDQGRSQPQHF
TRBJ1-6 | - | - | TRBV30 | TGTGCCTGGAGGGTTAGTTCGGGGTATAATTCACCCCTCCACTTT | CAWRVSSGYNSPLHF
TRBJ2-3 | TRBD2 | once | TRBV6-5 | TGTGCCAGCAGTTCGTCTAGCGGGGGGCGCACAGATACGCAGTATTTT | CASSSSSGGRTDTQYF
TRBJ1-1 | - | - | TRBV7-9 | TGTGCCAGCAGTGAGTACGGGGAAGGCAATGAAGCTTTCTTT | CASSEYGEGNEAFF
TRBJ2-7 | - | - | TRBV10-3 | TGTGCCATCAGTGACGCCCACAGGGCGACTACCTACGAGCAGTACTTC | CAISDAHRATTYEQYF
TRBJ1-6 | - | few | TRBV18 | TGTGCCAGCTCACCAGCCGTTAGTTCACCCCTCCACTTT | CASSPAVSSPLHF
TRBJ2-1 | - | once | TRBV15 | TGTGCCACCAGCAGAGAAGGCGGGGTAACCTACAATGAGCAGTTCTTC | CATSREGGVTYNEQFF
TRBJ1-1 | TRBD1 | - | TRBV28 | TGTGCCAGCAGAGACAGGGTTGGAGGTGTTACTGAAGCTTTCTTT | CASRDRVGGVTEAFF
TRBJ2-1 | - | - | TRBV11-3 | TGTGCCAGCTCGGCCGGGGTTAACTACAATGAGCAGTTCTTC | CASSAGVNYNEQFF
TRBJ2-1 | - | - | TRBV10-1 | TGCGCCAGCAGTGAGGTTTGGCGGGGGCTATACAATGAGCAGTTCTTC | CASSEVWRGLYNEQFF
TRBJ2-7 | TRBD2 | - | TRBV4-1 | TGCGCCAGCAGCCCGGGACTAGCGGGGGATACCTCCTACGAGCAGTACTTC | CASSPGLAGDTSYEQYF
TRBJ2-5 | - | few | TRBV18 | TGTGCCAGCTCCCAAACGACAGGACGCCAAGAGACCCAGTACTTC | CASSQTTGRQETQYF
TRBJ1-3 | - | - | TRBV6-5 | TGTGCCAGCAGTTACCCCGGGACTGGAGGAAACACCATATATTTT | CASSYPGTGGNTIYF
TRBJ2-3 | - | - | TRBV6-2/TRBV6-3 | TGTGCCAGCAGCCTGGACAGAAGTCCTAGCACAGATACGCAGTATTTT | CASSLDRSPSTDTQYF
TRBJ1-6 | TRBD1 | - | TRBV9 | TGTGCCACGTCTCGACGGACAGGACCTCCCCCTAATTCACCCCTCCACTTT | CATSRRTGPPPNSPLHF
TRBJ2-2 | - | once | TRBV7-2 | TGTGCCAGCAGCTTAGTTGGGACATCCTTGGCCGGGGAGCTGTTTTTT | CASSLVGTSLAGELFF
TRBJ2-1 | - | - | TRBV6-6 | TGTGCCAGCAGTTACGACCCCTACACAGATTACAATGAGCAGTTCTTC | CASSYDPYTDYNEQFF
TRBJ2-1 | TRBD1 | - | TRBV3-1/TRBV3-2 | TGTGCCAGCAGCCAAGATTGGGATATTAAACCCGGGACAGGGAAACCCAATGAGCAGTTCTTC | CASSQDWDIKPGTGKPNEQFF
TRBJ1-6 | TRBD1 | once | TRBV30 | TGTGCCTGGAAAATGACAGGGGCCGGACCACCCCTCCACTTT | CAWKMTGAGPPLHF
TRBJ2-2 | - | - | TRBV3-1/TRBV3-2 | TGTGCCAGCAGCCAAGTGAGGACAGTCGGGGAGCTGTTTTTT | CASSQVRTVGELFF
TRBJ1-1 | TRBD1 | - | TRBV7-2 | TGTGCCAGCACCGCGGACAGGGGCAGCACTGAAGCTTTCTTT | CASTADRGSTEAFF
TRBJ2-7 | TRBD2 | - | TRBV27 | TGTGCCAGCAGTTGGACCGGGACTAGCGCCTACGAGCAGTACTTC | CASSWTGTSAYEQYF